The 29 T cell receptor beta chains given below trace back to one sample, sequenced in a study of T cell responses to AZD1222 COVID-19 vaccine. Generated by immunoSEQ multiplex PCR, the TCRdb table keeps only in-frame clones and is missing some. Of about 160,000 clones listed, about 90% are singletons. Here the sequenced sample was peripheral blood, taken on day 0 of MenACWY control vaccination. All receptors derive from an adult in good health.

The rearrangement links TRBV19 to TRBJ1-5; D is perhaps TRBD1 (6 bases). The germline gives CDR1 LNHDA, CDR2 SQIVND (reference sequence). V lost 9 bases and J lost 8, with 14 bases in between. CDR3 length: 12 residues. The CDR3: CASYRAGEPQHF. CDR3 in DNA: TGTGCCAGCTACAGGGCTGGTGAGCCCCAGCATTTT.

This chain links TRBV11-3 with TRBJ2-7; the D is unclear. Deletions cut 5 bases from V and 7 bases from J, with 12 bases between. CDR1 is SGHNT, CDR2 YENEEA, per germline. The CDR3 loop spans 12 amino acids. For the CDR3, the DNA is TGTGCCAGCAGCCGGGTCCCACTGGAGCAGTACTTC. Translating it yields CASSRVPLEQYF.

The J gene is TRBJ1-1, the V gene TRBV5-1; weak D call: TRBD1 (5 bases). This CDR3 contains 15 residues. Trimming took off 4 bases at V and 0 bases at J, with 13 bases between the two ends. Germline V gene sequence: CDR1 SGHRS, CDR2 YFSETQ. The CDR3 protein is CASSQGANLNTEAFF. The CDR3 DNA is TGCGCCAGCAGCCAAGGGGCAAATCTGAACACTGAAGCTTTCTTT. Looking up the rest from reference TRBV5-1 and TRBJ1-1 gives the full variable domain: KAGVTQTPRYLIKTRGQQVTLSCSPISGHRSVSWYQQTPGQGLQFLFEYFSETQRNKGNFPGRFSGRQFSNSRSEMNVSTLELGDSALYLCASSQGANLNTEAFFGQGTRLTVV.

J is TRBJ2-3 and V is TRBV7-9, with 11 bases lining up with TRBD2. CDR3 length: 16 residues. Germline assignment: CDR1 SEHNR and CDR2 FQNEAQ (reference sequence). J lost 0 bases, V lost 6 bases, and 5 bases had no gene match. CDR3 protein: CASRGGLAASTDTQYF. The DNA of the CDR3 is TGTGCCAGCAGGGGGGGACTAGCGGCTAGCACAGATACGCAGTATTTT. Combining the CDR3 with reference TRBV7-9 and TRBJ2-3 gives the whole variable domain DTGVSQNPRHKITKRGQNVTFRCDPISEHNRLYWYRQTLGQGPEFLTYFQNEAQLEKSRLLSDRFSAERPKGSFSTLEIQRTEQGDSAMYLCASRGGLAASTDTQYFGPGTRLTVL.

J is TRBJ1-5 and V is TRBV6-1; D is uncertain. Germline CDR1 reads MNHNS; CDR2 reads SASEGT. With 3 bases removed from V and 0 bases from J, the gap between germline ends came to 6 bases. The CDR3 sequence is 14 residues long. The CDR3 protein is CASSESYSNQPQHF. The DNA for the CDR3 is TGTGCCAGCAGTGAGTCCTATAGCAATCAGCCCCAGCATTTT.

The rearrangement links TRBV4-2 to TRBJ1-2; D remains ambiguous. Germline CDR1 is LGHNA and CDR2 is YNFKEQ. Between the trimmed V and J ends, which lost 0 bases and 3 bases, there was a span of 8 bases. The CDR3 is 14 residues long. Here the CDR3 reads CASSQDLGDYGYTF. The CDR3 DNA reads TGTGCCAGCAGCCAAGATCTTGGGGACTATGGCTACACCTTC.

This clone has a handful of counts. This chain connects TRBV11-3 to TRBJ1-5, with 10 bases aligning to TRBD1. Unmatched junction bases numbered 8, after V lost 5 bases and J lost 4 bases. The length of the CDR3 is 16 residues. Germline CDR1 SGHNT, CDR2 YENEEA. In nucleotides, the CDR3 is TGTGCCAGCAGCCTTAAACTGGGACAGGGGAATCAGCCCCAGCATTTT. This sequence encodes CASSLKLGQGNQPQHF.

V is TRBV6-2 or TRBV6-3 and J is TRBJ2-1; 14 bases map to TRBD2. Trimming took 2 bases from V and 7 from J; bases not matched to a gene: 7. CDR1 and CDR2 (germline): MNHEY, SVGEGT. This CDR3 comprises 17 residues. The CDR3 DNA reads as TGTGCCAGCAGTTACGGGACTAGCGGGAGAGTTGGGAATGAGCAGTTCTTC. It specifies CASSYGTSGRVGNEQFF.

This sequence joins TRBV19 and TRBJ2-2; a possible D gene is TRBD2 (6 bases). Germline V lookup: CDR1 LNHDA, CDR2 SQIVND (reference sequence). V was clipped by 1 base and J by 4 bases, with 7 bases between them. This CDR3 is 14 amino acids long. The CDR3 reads CASSIASVTGELFF. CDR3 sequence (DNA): TGTGCCAGTAGTATAGCTAGCGTCACCGGGGAGCTGTTTTTT.

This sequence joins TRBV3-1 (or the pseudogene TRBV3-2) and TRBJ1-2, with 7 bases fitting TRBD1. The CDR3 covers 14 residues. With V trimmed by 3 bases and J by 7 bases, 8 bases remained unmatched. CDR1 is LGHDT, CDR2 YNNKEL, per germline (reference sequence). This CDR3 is CASSHPTGESGYTF. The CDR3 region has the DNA TGTGCCAGCAGCCATCCCACAGGGGAGTCTGGCTACACCTTC.

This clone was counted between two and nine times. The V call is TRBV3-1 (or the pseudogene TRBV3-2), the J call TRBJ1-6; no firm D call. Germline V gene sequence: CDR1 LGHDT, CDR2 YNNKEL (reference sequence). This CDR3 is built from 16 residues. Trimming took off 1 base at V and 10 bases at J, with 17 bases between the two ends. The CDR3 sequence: CASSQGVPRERSPLHF. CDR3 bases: TGTGCCAGCAGCCAAGGGGTTCCCCGGGAGAGGTCACCCCTCCACTTT.

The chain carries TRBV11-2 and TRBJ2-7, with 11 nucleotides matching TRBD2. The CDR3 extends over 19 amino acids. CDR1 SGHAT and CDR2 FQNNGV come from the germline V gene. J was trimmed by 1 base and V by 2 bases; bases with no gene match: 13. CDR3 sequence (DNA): TGTGCCAGCAGCTTATACGCTAGCGGGAGGAGGCAAGGATCCTACGAGCAGTACTTC. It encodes CASSLYASGRRQGSYEQYF.

Here the CDR3 DNA reads TGTGCCAGCAGCGTAGAGGGGAATTCACCCCTCCACTTT. Amino acid sequence: CASSVEGNSPLHF. The chain combines TRBV9 with TRBJ1-6; the D gene is possibly TRBD1 (5 bases). Germline CDR1 reads SGDLS; CDR2 reads YYNGEE. V gave up 0 bases and J gave up 7 bases, with 5 bases separating them. The CDR3 totals 13 residues.

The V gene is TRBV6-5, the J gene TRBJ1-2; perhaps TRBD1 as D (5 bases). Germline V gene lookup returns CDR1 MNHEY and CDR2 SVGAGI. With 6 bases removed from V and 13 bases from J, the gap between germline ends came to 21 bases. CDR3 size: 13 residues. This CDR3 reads CASSVGSSGRATF. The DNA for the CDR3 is TGTGCCAGCAGCGTGGGGTCCTCAGGGCGGGCCACCTTC.

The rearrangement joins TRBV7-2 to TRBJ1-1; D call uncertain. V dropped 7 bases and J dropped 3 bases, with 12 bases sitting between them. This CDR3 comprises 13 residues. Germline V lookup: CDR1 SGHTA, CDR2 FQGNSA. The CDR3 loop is CASTYYGDTEAFF. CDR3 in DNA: TGTGCCAGCACCTATTATGGGGACACTGAAGCTTTCTTT.

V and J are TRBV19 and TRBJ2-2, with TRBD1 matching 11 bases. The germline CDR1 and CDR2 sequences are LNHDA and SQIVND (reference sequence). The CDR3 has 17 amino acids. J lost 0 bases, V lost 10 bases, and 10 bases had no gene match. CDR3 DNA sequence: TGTGCCACCTCGCCCCGGACAGGGGGCGCGAACACCGGGGAGCTGTTTTTT. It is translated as CATSPRTGGANTGELFF.

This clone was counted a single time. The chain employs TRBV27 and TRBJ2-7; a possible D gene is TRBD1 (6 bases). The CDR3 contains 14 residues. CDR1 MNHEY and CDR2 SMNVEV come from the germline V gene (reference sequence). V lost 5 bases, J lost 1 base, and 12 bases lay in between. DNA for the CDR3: TGTGCCAGCAGTCCAAGGACAGCGTCCTACGAGCAGTACTTC. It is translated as CASSPRTASYEQYF.

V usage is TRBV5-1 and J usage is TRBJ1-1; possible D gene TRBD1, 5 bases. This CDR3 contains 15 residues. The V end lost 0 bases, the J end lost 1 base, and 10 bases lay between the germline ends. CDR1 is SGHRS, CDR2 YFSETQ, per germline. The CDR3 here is CASSLGLGPNTEAFF. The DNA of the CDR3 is TGCGCCAGCAGCTTGGGGCTGGGGCCGAACACTGAAGCTTTCTTT.

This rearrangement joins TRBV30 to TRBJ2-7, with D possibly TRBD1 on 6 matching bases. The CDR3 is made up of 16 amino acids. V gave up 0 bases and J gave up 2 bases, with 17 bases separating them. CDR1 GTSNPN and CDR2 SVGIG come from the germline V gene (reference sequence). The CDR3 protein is CAWSVLRDTRPYEQYF. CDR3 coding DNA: TGTGCCTGGAGTGTACTGAGGGACACCCGGCCCTACGAGCAGTACTTC. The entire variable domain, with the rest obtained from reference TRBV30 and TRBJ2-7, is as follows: SQTIHQWPATLVQPVGSPLSLECTVEGTSNPNLYWYRQAAGRGLQLLFYSVGIGQISSEVPQNLSASRPQDRQFILSSKKLLLSDSGFYLCAWSVLRDTRPYEQYFGPGTRLTVT.

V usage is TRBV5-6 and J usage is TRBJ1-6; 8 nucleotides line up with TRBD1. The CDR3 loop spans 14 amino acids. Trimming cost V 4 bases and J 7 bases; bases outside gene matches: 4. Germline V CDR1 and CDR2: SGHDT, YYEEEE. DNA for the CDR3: TGTGCCAGCAGCCTCGGACAGGGAAATTCACCCCTCCACTTT. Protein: CASSLGQGNSPLHF.

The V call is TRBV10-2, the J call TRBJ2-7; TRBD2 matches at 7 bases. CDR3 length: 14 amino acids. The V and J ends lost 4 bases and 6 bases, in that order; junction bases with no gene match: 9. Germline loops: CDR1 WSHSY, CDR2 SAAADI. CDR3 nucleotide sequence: TGCGCCAGCAGTGTACTAGCGATCAGTGGCGAGCAGTACTTC. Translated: CASSVLAISGEQYF.

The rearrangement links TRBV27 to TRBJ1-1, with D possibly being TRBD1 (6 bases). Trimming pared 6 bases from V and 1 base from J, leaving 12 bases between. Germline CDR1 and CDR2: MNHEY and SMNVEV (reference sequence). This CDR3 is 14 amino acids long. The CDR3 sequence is CASSPNRANTEAFF. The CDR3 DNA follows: TGTGCCAGCAGCCCAAACAGGGCGAACACTGAAGCTTTCTTT.

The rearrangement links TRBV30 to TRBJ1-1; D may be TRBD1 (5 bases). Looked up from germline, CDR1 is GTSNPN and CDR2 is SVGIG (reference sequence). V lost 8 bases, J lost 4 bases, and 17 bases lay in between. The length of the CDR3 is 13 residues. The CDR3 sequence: CAGKQGMGTEAFF. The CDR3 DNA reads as TGTGCCGGTAAGCAGGGCATGGGCACTGAAGCTTTCTTT.

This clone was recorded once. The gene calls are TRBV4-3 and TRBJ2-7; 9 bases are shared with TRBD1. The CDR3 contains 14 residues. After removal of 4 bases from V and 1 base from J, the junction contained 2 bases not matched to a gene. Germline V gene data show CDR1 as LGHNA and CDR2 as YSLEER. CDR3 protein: CASSRDRVSYEQYF. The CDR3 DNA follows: TGCGCCAGCAGCCGGGACAGGGTTTCCTACGAGCAGTACTTC.

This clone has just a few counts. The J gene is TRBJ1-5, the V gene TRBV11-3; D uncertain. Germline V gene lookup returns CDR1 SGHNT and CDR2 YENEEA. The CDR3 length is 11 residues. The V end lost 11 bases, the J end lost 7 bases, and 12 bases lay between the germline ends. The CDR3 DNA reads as TGTGCCGCGCGGAGGGCCCAGCCCCAGCATTTT. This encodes CAARRAQPQHF.

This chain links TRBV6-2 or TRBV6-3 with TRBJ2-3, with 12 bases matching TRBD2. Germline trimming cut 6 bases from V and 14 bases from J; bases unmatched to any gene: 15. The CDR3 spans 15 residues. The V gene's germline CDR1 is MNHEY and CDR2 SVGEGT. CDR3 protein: CASSNLRLAGDSGYF. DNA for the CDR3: TGTGCCAGCAGCAACCTCCGACTAGCGGGAGACTCGGGGTATTTT.

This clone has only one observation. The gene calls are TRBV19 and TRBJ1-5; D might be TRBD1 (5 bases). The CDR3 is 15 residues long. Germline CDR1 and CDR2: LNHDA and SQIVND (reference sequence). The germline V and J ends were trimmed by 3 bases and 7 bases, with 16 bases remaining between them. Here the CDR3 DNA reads TGTGCCAGTAGTATTCCCGGCGGGGGAGGGCAGCCCCAGCATTTT. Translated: CASSIPGGGGQPQHF. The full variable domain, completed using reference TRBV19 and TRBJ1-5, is DGGITQSPKYLFRKEGQNVTLSCEQNLNHDAMYWYRQDPGQGLRLIYYSQIVNDFQKGDIAEGYSVSREKKESFPLTVTSAQKNPTAFYLCASSIPGGGGQPQHFGDGTRLSIL.

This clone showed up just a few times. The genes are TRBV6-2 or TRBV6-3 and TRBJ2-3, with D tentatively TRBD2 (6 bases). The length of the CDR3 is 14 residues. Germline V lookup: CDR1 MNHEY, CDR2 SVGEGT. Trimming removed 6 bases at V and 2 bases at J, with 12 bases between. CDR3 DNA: TGTGCCAGCAGCACCGGGACTCACACAGATACGCAGTATTTT. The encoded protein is CASSTGTHTDTQYF.

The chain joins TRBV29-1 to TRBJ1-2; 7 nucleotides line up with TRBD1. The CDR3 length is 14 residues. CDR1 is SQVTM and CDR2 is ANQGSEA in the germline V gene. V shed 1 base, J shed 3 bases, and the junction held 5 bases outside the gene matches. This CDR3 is CSVEAGQRDYGYTF. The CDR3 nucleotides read TGCAGCGTTGAAGCGGGACAGCGGGACTATGGCTACACCTTC.